Presented here are 7 T cell receptor beta chains from one specimen sequenced in a study of blood T cells in healthy people across ages. Then a second PCR, running about 6 to 11 cycles, was carried out with a sample-barcoded 5' primer and a J-beta primer mix. TCRdb called the 5' RACE reads again in MiXCR, with one record for every CDR3 protein. Counted here are roughly 2 million distinct CDR3 sequences, approximately 50% occurring once; the ten biggest clones make up 2% to 2.5%. Material: blood. Every receptor here comes from a woman in her thirties or forties in good health.

This clonotype was seen a few times. The chain joins TRBV28 to TRBJ2-4; maybe TRBD2 (5 bases). The germline V gene has CDR1 MDHEN and CDR2 SYDVKM. CDR3 length: 17 residues. V lost 5 bases and J lost 0, with 17 bases in between. The CDR3 protein is CASSPVQRVGAKNIQYF. The CDR3 DNA reads TGTGCCAGCAGTCCGGTTCAGAGGGTCGGAGCCAAAAACATTCAGTACTTC. Using reference TRBV28 and TRBJ2-4 for the parts outside the CDR3, the full variable domain is DVKVTQSSRYLVKRTGEKVFLECVQDMDHENMFWYRQDPGLGLRLIYFSYDVKMKEKGDIPEGYSVSREKKERFSLILESASTNQTSMYLCASSPVQRVGAKNIQYFGAGTRLSVL.

This clonotype has more than one count but fewer than ten. The chain couples TRBV4-1 to TRBJ2-5; no clear D. Germline V gene lookup returns CDR1 MGHRA and CDR2 YSYEKL. Trimming pared 0 bases from V and 5 bases from J, leaving 13 bases between. The CDR3 extends over 15 amino acids. CDR3 DNA sequence: TGCGCCAGCAGCCAAGAGGGCGGTATGAGGGAGACCCAGTACTTC. Its translation: CASSQEGGMRETQYF.

The table lists this clonotype with a few counts. The rearrangement uses TRBV7-2 and TRBJ2-1; D not resolved. The CDR3 is 15 amino acids. V lost 1 base, J lost 1 base, and 8 bases lay in between. From germline, CDR1 is SGHTA and CDR2 FQGNSA. In nucleotides, the CDR3 is TGTGCCAGCAGCTTAGGTTGGCAGTCCTACAATGAGCAGTTCTTC. Its protein is CASSLGWQSYNEQFF.

The genes are TRBV12-3 or TRBV12-4 and TRBJ1-1, with D unclear. The CDR3 totals 11 residues. Trimming took off 6 bases at V and 6 bases at J, with 8 bases between the two ends. This chain's CDR3 is CASSTFSEAFF. The DNA for the CDR3 is TGTGCCAGCAGCACATTTTCTGAAGCTTTCTTT.

V is TRBV11-2 and J is TRBJ2-1, with D perhaps matching TRBD1 (6 bases). With 7 bases removed from V and 8 bases from J, the gap between germline ends came to 9 bases. The CDR3 is 11 amino acids. CDR1 is SGHAT and CDR2 is FQNNGV in the germline V gene. CDR3 sequence reads: CASNEGDEQFF. In DNA form, the CDR3 reads TGTGCCAGCAACGAGGGGGATGAGCAGTTCTTC.

This clonotype was detected a few times. The rearrangement uses TRBV25-1 and TRBJ2-5, with no clear D. V was pared by 5 bases and J by 7 bases, with 11 bases between. The CDR3 is 12 residues long. The germline gives CDR1 MGHDK, CDR2 SYGVNS. The CDR3 DNA follows: TGTGCCAGCAGTCTATCTGGAGCGACCCAGTACTTC. Translating it yields CASSLSGATQYF.

The rearrangement uses TRBV3-1 and TRBJ2-1; D gene uncertain. Between the trimmed V and J ends, which lost 7 bases and 9 bases, there was a span of 22 bases. Germline CDR1 is LGHDT and CDR2 is YNNKEL (reference sequence). The CDR3 runs 15 residues. The CDR3 loop reads CASTLVGISRSEQFF. CDR3 DNA: TGTGCCAGCACCCTGGTGGGGATCTCTCGCAGTGAGCAGTTCTTC.